This T cell receptor beta chain was identified in a study of blood T cell repertoires in COVID-19. Study-level background: Acute and convalescent COVID-19 samples came from the United States, Italy and Spain. From T cells, B-cell-depleted T cells, or PBMCs came the material, which was cDNA or gDNA.

CDR3 length: 12 residues. Germline lookup yields CDR1 SGHNT and CDR2 YENEEA. The V end was cut by 5 bases, the J end by 6 bases, with 10 bases between. Using immunoSEQ multiplex PCR, the repertoire was profiled, and TCRdb retains in-frame clones only, with some absent. The sample has about 220,000 clones, approximately 85% seen once. This clone appeared a few times. This receptor was taken from a man aged 50 or older who had recovered from COVID-19. Source material: peripheral blood. The chain recombines TRBV11-3 with TRBJ1-1; no definite D call. This chain's CDR3 is CASSSEEPEAFF. In DNA, the CDR3 is TGTGCCAGCAGCAGTGAGGAACCTGAAGCTTTCTTT.